Reported below is one T cell receptor (beta chain). Its antigen is undetermined. This entry is derived from a study of blood T cells in healthy people across ages. Findings and caveats of the study: Changes in expanded clonotypes were possibly confounded, as the CMV status of donors was unknown.

The people who gave samples were healthy Caucasians from Russia, aged roughly 6 to 100. From germline, CDR1 is LGHDT and CDR2 YNNKEL (reference sequence). This CDR3 comprises 12 residues. Trimming cost V 3 bases and J 8 bases, with 10 bases left between them. A sample-barcoded 5' primer and a J-beta primer mix were used in a second PCR of roughly 6 to 11 cycles. Every cDNA was tagged by a template-switch adaptor with 12 random nucleotides. TCRdb itself ran the 5' RACE reads through MiXCR, one entry per CDR3 protein. The repertoire holds approximately 320,000 distinct CDR3 sequences, with about 25% as singletons.

This clonotype was sampled from a woman in her sixties or seventies in good health. V gene TRBV3-1 combines with J gene TRBJ1-1, with TRBD1 as a possible D gene (6 bases). Specimen: blood. The CDR3 bases are TGTGCCAGCAGCCACCTGGGACAAGAAGCTTTCTTT. It codes for CASSHLGQEAFF.